The clone carrying this TCR beta chain appeared once. The sample belongs to a study of control samples from healthy donors and cancer patients. Trimming removed 1 base at V and 4 bases at J, with 24 bases between. The CDR3 spans 19 residues. Germline assignment: CDR1 SGHRS and CDR2 YFSETQ. This table comes from immunoSEQ multiplex PCR, and its TCRdb copy is limited to in-frame clones, with some not included. The table has tens of thousands of clones, roughly nine tenths seen once. This chain uses TRBV5-1 with TRBJ1-3; D is uncertain. The TCR comes from a woman aged 50 to 60 in good health. The sample comprised blood. The CDR3 sequence: CASSLNPDSASTKGNTIYF. The CDR3 DNA reads as TGCGCCAGCAGCTTGAACCCTGACTCTGCCTCGACCAAAGGAAACACCATATATTTT.